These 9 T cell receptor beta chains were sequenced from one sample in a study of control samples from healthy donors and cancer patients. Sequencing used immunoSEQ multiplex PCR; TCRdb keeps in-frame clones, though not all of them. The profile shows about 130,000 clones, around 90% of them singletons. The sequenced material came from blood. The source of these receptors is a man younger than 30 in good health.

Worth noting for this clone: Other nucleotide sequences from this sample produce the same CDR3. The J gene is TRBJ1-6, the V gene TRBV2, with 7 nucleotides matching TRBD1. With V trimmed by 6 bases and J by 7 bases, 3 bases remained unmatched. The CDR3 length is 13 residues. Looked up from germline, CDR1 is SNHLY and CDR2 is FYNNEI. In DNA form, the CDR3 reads TGTGCCAGCAGCGGGACAGACAATTCACCCCTCCACTTT. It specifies CASSGTDNSPLHF.

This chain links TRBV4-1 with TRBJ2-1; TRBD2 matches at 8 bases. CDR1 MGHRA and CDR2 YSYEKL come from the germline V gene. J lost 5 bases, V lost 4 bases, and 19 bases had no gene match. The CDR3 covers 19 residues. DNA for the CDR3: TGCGCCAGCAGCCCTTCCCGGGTAGCGGGGTCCTTAAGGGACAATGAGCAGTTCTTC. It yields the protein CASSPSRVAGSLRDNEQFF.

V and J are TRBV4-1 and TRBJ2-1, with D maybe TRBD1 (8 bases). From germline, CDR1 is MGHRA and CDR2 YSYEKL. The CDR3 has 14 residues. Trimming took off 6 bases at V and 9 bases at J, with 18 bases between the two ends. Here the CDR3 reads CASRQGGSRGEQFF. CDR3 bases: TGCGCCAGCAGACAGGGGGGGAGTCGGGGTGAGCAGTTCTTC.

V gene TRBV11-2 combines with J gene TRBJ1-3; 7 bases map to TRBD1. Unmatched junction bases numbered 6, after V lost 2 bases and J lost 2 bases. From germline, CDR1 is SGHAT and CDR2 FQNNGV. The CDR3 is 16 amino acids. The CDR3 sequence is CASSLLTGRTGNTIYF. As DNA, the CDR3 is TGTGCCAGCAGCTTACTGACAGGGAGGACTGGAAACACCATATATTTT.

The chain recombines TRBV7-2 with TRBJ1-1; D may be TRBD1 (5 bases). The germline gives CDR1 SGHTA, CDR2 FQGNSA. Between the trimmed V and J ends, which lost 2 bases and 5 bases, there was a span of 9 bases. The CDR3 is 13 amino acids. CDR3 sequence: CASSLLGVTEAFF. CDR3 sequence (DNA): TGTGCCAGCAGCTTATTAGGGGTAACTGAAGCTTTCTTT.

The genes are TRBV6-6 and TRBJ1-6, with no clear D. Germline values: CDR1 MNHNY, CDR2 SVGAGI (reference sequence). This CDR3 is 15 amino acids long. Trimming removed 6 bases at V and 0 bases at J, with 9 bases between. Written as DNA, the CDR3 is TGTGCCAGCAGCTGGAAAAGCTCCTATAATTCACCCCTCCACTTT. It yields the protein CASSWKSSYNSPLHF.

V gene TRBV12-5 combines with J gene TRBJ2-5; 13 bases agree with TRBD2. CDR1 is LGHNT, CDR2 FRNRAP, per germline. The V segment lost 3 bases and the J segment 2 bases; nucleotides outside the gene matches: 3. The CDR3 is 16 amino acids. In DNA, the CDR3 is TGTGCTAGTGGTTTAGGACTAGCGGGGGAGCAAGAGACCCAGTACTTC. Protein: CASGLGLAGEQETQYF.

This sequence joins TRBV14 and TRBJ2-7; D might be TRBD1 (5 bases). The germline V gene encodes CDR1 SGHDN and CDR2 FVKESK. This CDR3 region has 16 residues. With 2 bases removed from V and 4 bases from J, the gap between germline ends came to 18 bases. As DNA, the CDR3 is TGTGCCAGCAGCCAAAAAGACAGAAAGCTTTTTTACGAGCAGTACTTC. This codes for CASSQKDRKLFYEQYF.

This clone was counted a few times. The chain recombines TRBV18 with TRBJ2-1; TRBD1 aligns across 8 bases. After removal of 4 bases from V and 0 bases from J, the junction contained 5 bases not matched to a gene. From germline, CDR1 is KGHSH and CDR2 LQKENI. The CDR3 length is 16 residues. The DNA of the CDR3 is TGTGCCAGCTCACGGGGACAGGACAGCTCCTACAATGAGCAGTTCTTC. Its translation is CASSRGQDSSYNEQFF. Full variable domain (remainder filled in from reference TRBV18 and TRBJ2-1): NAGVMQNPRHLVRRRGQEARLRCSPMKGHSHVYWYRQLPEEGLKFMVYLQKENIIDESGMPKERFSAEFPKEGPSILRIQQVVRGDSAAYFCASSRGQDSSYNEQFFGPGTRLTVL.